This T cell receptor (beta chain) was documented in a study of Tregs in tolerant kidney transplant recipients. Study observations and caveats: In tolerant patients, donor-specific Tregs outgrew total Tregs, suggesting antigen-driven expansion. No direct test of biological reproducibility was done here.

Assay used: immunoSEQ multiplex PCR; TCRdb lists only in-frame clones, some missing. The sample lists some 70,000 clones; less than 90% were seen once. About this clone itself: Its antigen is unknown.

Trimming cost V 2 bases and J 2 bases, with 13 bases left between them. Germline V gives CDR1 MNHEY, CDR2 SVGAGI. The CDR3 covers 15 residues. The rearrangement links TRBV6-5 to TRBJ2-7; D may be TRBD1 (5 bases). Source: CD4+ T cells from blood, taken before the transplant. The TCR sequence derives from a human donor who received a combined kidney and bone marrow transplant. CDR3: CASSYGDTGTYEQYF. CDR3 nucleotide sequence: TGTGCCAGCAGTTACGGGGATACAGGCACCTACGAGCAGTACTTC.